Below are 29 T cell receptor beta chains sequenced from a single sample in a study of sequential checkpoint blockade in melanoma. Profiled with immunoSEQ multiplex PCR; TCRdb holds only in-frame clones, not every one. The sample holds about 4,000 clones, around 19% seen once. The sample's treatment: randomized to nivolumab then ipilimumab (arm A) or the reverse (arm B). Sequencing was performed on tumor tissue (inferred from file names), taken from a patient given nivolumab and ipilimumab in sequence. Receptors originate from a human donor with melanoma.

The CDR3 sequence is CASSRRQAPGNTEAFF. As DNA, the CDR3 is TGTGCCAGCAGTCGCAGACAGGCCCCCGGGAACACTGAAGCTTTCTTT. The V and J genes are TRBV6-8 and TRBJ1-1; D might be TRBD1 (6 bases). The CDR3 length is 16 residues. Germline CDR1 reads MNHGY; CDR2 reads SAAAGT. V was clipped by 5 bases and J by 1 base, with 17 bases between them.

This clone was seen repeatedly, ten times or more. This sequence joins TRBV6-8 and TRBJ2-5, with D perhaps TRBD2 (5 bases). This CDR3 has 15 amino acids. The V gene lost 5 bases and the J gene lost 4 bases, with 17 bases spanning the gap. CDR1 is MNHGY and CDR2 is SAAAGT in the germline V gene. The CDR3 region has the DNA TGTGCCAGCAGTACAACGGGATTCGAGGGAGAGACCCAGTACTTC. Its protein product is CASSTTGFEGETQYF.

This clone was observed a few times. The rearrangement links TRBV11-3 to TRBJ2-7; TRBD1 aligns across 7 bases. The V and J ends lost 1 base and 4 bases, in that order; junction bases with no gene match: 4. This CDR3 region has 14 residues. CDR1 is SGHNT and CDR2 is YENEEA in the germline V gene. The CDR3 region is CASSLGGGGYEQYF. In DNA, the CDR3 is TGTGCCAGCAGCTTAGGAGGGGGCGGGTACGAGCAGTACTTC. Drawing the rest from reference TRBV11-3 and TRBJ2-7, the complete variable domain is EAGVVQSPRYKIIEKKQPVAFWCNPISGHNTLYWYLQNLGQGPELLIRYENEEAVDDSQLPKDRFSAERLKGVDSTLKIQPAELGDSAVYLCASSLGGGGYEQYFGPGTRLTVT.

This clone has more than one count but fewer than ten. The rearrangement links TRBV7-4 to TRBJ2-7; D not resolved. V lost 0 bases and J 3 bases, leaving 6 bases between the germline ends. This CDR3 spans 13 amino acids. Germline assignment: CDR1 SGHVT and CDR2 SQSDAQ. CDR3 bases: TGTGCCAGCAGCTTAGCCGGCGGCTACGAGCAGTACTTC. Its translation is CASSLAGGYEQYF.

The V and J genes are TRBV6-1 and TRBJ2-1; D is perhaps TRBD2 (6 bases). The CDR3 contains 16 residues. V was pared by 1 base and J by 1 base, with 11 bases between. Germline assignment: CDR1 MNHNS and CDR2 SASEGT. The CDR3 protein is CASSEGGVRSYNEQFF. The CDR3 coding sequence is TGTGCCAGCAGTGAAGGGGGGGTGCGTTCCTACAATGAGCAGTTCTTC.

This clone is deemed large. The chain joins TRBV6-8 to TRBJ2-6; the D gene is possibly TRBD1 (6 bases). This CDR3 has 19 amino acids. Germline V gene sequence: CDR1 MNHGY, CDR2 SAAAGT. V dropped 5 bases and J dropped 0 bases, with 20 bases sitting between them. DNA for the CDR3: TGTGCCAGCAGTGATCTCAGGGGACGTCGGAGCTCTGGGGCCAACGTCCTGACTTTC. Its protein product is CASSDLRGRRSSGANVLTF.

This clone was recorded many times. The gene calls are TRBV11-3 and TRBJ1-1, with TRBD1 matching 9 bases. Germline CDR1 reads SGHNT; CDR2 reads YENEEA. The CDR3 loop spans 16 amino acids. After removal of 3 bases from V and 0 bases from J, the junction contained 5 bases not matched to a gene. Here the CDR3 DNA reads TGTGCCAGCAGCTTCGGGACAGGGCTACTGAACACTGAAGCTTTCTTT. Translation: CASSFGTGLLNTEAFF.

This clone was seen a handful of times. The rearrangement links TRBV14 to TRBJ1-4, with D unclear. CDR3 size: 16 residues. Germline assignment: CDR1 SGHDN and CDR2 FVKESK. V lost 0 bases and J lost 7, with 15 bases in between. CDR3 coding DNA: TGTGCCAGCAGCCAAGATCCCCCGGGGTGGACTGAAAAACTGTTTTTT. Translation: CASSQDPPGWTEKLFF. The entire variable domain, with the rest obtained from reference TRBV14 and TRBJ1-4, is as follows: EAGVTQFPSHSVIEKGQTVTLRCDPISGHDNLYWYRRVMGKEIKFLLHFVKESKQDESGMPNNRFLAERTGGTYSTLKVQPAELEDSGVYFCASSQDPPGWTEKLFFGSGTQLSVL.

The rearrangement joins TRBV30 to TRBJ1-1, with D perhaps matching TRBD1 (6 bases). The CDR3 spans 13 residues. Trimming cost V 2 bases and J 5 bases, with 12 bases left between them. Germline-derived CDR1 and CDR2 are GTSNPN and SVGIG (reference sequence). The CDR3 sequence: CAWSPRGWTEAFF. The DNA for the CDR3 is TGTGCCTGGAGTCCCAGGGGTTGGACTGAAGCTTTCTTT.

This clone was found a few times. This sequence joins TRBV14 and TRBJ2-2; 8 bases fit TRBD1. V trimming: 4 bases; J trimming: 5 bases; junction bases outside the gene matches: 9. This CDR3 region has 16 residues. Looked up from germline, CDR1 is SGHDN and CDR2 is FVKESK. The CDR3 nucleotides read TGTGCCAGCAGCCGAGGACAGGGTACGGAAACCGGGGAGCTGTTTTTT. Amino acid sequence: CASSRGQGTETGELFF.

The chain combines TRBV6-8 with TRBJ2-7; a weak D match, TRBD1 (7 bases). This CDR3 comprises 14 residues. The V gene's germline CDR1 is MNHGY and CDR2 SAAAGT. Trimming took off 5 bases at V and 3 bases at J, with 14 bases between the two ends. CDR3 in DNA: TGTGCCAGCAGTGGAGGGACAGCAAACTACGAGCAGTACTTC. It encodes CASSGGTANYEQYF.

There are a few counts of this clone. The rearrangement links TRBV11-3 to TRBJ2-1; 11 nucleotides agree with TRBD2. In germline, CDR1 is SGHNT, CDR2 YENEEA. Germline trimming cut 4 bases from V and 9 bases from J; bases unmatched to any gene: 8. This CDR3 has 15 residues. The CDR3 is CASSYSSGGPSEQFF. CDR3 nucleotides: TGTGCCAGCAGCTACTCTAGCGGGGGGCCGTCTGAGCAGTTCTTC.

This clone was counted only a few times. V gene TRBV6-8 combines with J gene TRBJ2-1; the match to TRBD2 covers 9 bases. The CDR3 extends over 16 amino acids. The trim removed 11 bases at V and 4 bases at J, leaving 15 bases unmatched. CDR1 and CDR2 (germline): MNHGY, SAAAGT. As DNA, the CDR3 is TGTGCCGCCCAGGCGAGTAGCGGGGGACTATACAATGAGCAGTTCTTC. This gives the protein CAAQASSGGLYNEQFF.

The V and J genes are TRBV19 and TRBJ2-6, with a tentative D call TRBD2 (5 bases). Trimming pared 3 bases from V and 2 bases from J, leaving 8 bases between. This CDR3 has 15 amino acids. Germline V gene lookup returns CDR1 LNHDA and CDR2 SQIVND (reference sequence). CDR3 residues: CASSISGAGANVLTF. CDR3 DNA: TGTGCCAGTAGTATTTCCGGGGCTGGGGCCAACGTCCTGACTTTC.

This clone was observed a few times. The CDR3 sequence is CASSLWRTATEKLFF. The CDR3 DNA is TGTGCCAGCAGTTTATGGAGGACAGCTACTGAAAAACTGTTTTTT. The J gene is TRBJ1-4, the V gene TRBV28; tentative D call: TRBD1 (6 bases). V was cut by 0 bases and J by 7 bases, with 12 bases left in between. The V gene's germline CDR1 is MDHEN and CDR2 SYDVKM. The CDR3 length is 15 residues. Full variable domain (rest looked up from reference TRBV28 and TRBJ1-4): DVKVTQSSRYLVKRTGEKVFLECVQDMDHENMFWYRQDPGLGLRLIYFSYDVKMKEKGDIPEGYSVSREKKERFSLILESASTNQTSMYLCASSLWRTATEKLFFGSGTQLSVL.

The gene calls are TRBV30 and TRBJ2-2, with TRBD1 identical over 8 bases. This CDR3 region has 11 residues. Germline V gene sequence: CDR1 GTSNPN, CDR2 SVGIG (reference sequence). The J segment lost 13 bases and the V segment lost 3 bases, leaving 4 bases of the junction unmatched. The CDR3 region has the DNA TGTGCCTGGAGAGCCGGGACAGGGCTGTTTTTT. Translating it yields CAWRAGTGLFF.

This CDR3 is CASSIGTGLYTGELFF. CDR3 in DNA: TGCGCCAGCAGCATTGGGACAGGTCTATACACCGGGGAGCTGTTTTTT. The chain combines TRBV5-1 with TRBJ2-2; 8 bases match TRBD1. The CDR3 covers 16 residues. V was clipped by 4 bases and J by 3 bases; unmatched bases: 8. The germline CDR1 and CDR2 sequences are SGHRS and YFSETQ.

The table lists this clone with a few counts. V gene TRBV30 combines with J gene TRBJ1-6; D possibly corresponds to TRBD1 (5 bases). Trimming removed 2 bases at V and 11 bases at J, with 19 bases between. The germline V gene encodes CDR1 GTSNPN and CDR2 SVGIG (reference sequence). The CDR3 sequence is 15 residues long. In DNA, the CDR3 is TGTGCCTGGAGTCTTAGATCTGGGGCCACGACACCCCTCCACTTT. Its protein product is CAWSLRSGATTPLHF.

This clone showed up many times. The chain employs TRBV11-3 and TRBJ1-1; 8 nucleotides agree with TRBD1. The CDR3 extends over 15 amino acids. The trim removed 3 bases at V and 0 bases at J, leaving 3 bases unmatched. From germline, CDR1 is SGHNT and CDR2 YENEEA. The CDR3 DNA is TGTGCCAGCAGCTTCCTGACAGGGGTGAACACTGAAGCTTTCTTT. It codes for CASSFLTGVNTEAFF. The full variable domain, rest sourced from reference TRBV11-3 and TRBJ1-1, is EAGVVQSPRYKIIEKKQPVAFWCNPISGHNTLYWYLQNLGQGPELLIRYENEEAVDDSQLPKDRFSAERLKGVDSTLKIQPAELGDSAVYLCASSFLTGVNTEAFFGQGTRLTVV.

This clone has at least ten counts. This rearrangement joins TRBV9 to TRBJ2-5; D remains ambiguous. Deletions cut 4 bases from V and 7 bases from J, with 11 bases between. CDR1 and CDR2 from the germline V gene are SGDLS and YYNGEE. The CDR3 has 12 amino acids. The chain's CDR3 is CASSLSYGTQYF. In DNA, the CDR3 is TGTGCCAGCAGCTTAAGTTATGGGACCCAGTACTTC.

This chain connects TRBV28 to TRBJ2-3; TRBD2 aligns across 8 bases. Germline V CDR1 and CDR2: MDHEN, SYDVKM. After removal of 3 bases from V and 3 bases from J, the junction contained 5 bases not matched to a gene. The CDR3 covers 15 residues. This CDR3 is CASSLVAGGTDTQYF. As DNA, the CDR3 is TGTGCCAGCAGTTTGGTTGCGGGGGGTACAGATACGCAGTATTTT.

This clone turned up a few times. V usage is TRBV23-1 and J usage is TRBJ1-1; D is unresolved. TRBV23-1 is an open reading frame, and its role is uncertain. The CDR3 has 13 amino acids. V dropped 6 bases and J dropped 4 bases, with 12 bases sitting between them. CDR3 DNA sequence: TGCGCCAGCAGCTTAGCGGAATTCACTGAAGCTTTCTTT. Translating it yields CASSLAEFTEAFF.

The chain carries TRBV5-1 and TRBJ1-1, with 9 bases fitting TRBD1. The CDR3 has 16 residues. Germline V lookup: CDR1 SGHRS, CDR2 YFSETQ. V was clipped by 2 bases and J by 6 bases; unmatched bases: 11. In nucleotides, the CDR3 is TGCGCCAGCAGCTTTTGGGACAGGGACCCAAAGGCTGAAGCTTTCTTT. This codes for CASSFWDRDPKAEAFF.

This clone has just a few counts. The chain links TRBV6-8 to TRBJ1-3, with D hard to call. Germline CDR1 MNHGY, CDR2 SAAAGT. The length of the CDR3 is 14 residues. Trimming took off 3 bases at V and 0 bases at J, with 6 bases between the two ends. This CDR3 is CASSYPSSGNTIYF. The CDR3 nucleotides read TGTGCCAGCAGTTATCCCAGCTCTGGAAACACCATATATTTT.

By share of the sample, this clone is medium-sized (0.01 to 0.1%). J is TRBJ1-6 and V is TRBV6-8; 9 bases are shared with TRBD1. V dropped 6 bases and J dropped 7; count of bases not matched to a gene: 4. The germline gives CDR1 MNHGY, CDR2 SAAAGT. The CDR3 contains 14 residues. CDR3 sequence: CASRGTGQNSPLHF. The CDR3 nucleotides are TGTGCCAGCAGGGGGACAGGGCAAAATTCACCCCTCCACTTT.

This clone was observed once. V and J are TRBV5-1 and TRBJ2-2; D may be TRBD1 (5 bases). There are 15 residues in the CDR3. Germline CDR1 reads SGHRS; CDR2 reads YFSETQ. The ends were cut back, 0 bases at V and 1 base at J, with 7 bases in the middle. CDR3 sequence reads: CASSLAQGNTGELFF. CDR3 bases: TGCGCCAGCAGCTTGGCGCAGGGGAACACCGGGGAGCTGTTTTTT.

The J gene is TRBJ1-2, the V gene TRBV30; D may be TRBD1 (6 bases). The CDR3 runs 13 residues. Germline CDR1 is GTSNPN and CDR2 is SVGIG (reference sequence). The V gene lost 2 bases and the J gene lost 2 bases, with 9 bases spanning the gap. The CDR3 spells CAWSIGQNYGYTF. The CDR3 region has the DNA TGTGCCTGGAGTATCGGACAGAACTATGGCTACACCTTC.

The chain uses TRBV6-8 and TRBJ1-5; D is undetermined. Trimming cost V 7 bases and J 0 bases, with 19 bases left between them. Germline V lookup: CDR1 MNHGY, CDR2 SAAAGT. The CDR3 is 17 amino acids. The CDR3 bases are TGTGCCAGCACGAATCCCCTGGTTATGGATAGCAATCAGCCCCAGCATTTT. Translation gives CASTNPLVMDSNQPQHF.

The chain recombines TRBV5-1 with TRBJ2-3; D assignment may be TRBD1 or TRBD2 (5 bases each). Trimming removed 5 bases at V and 3 bases at J, with 16 bases between. The CDR3 covers 15 residues. Per germline, CDR1 SGHRS and CDR2 YFSETQ. For the CDR3, the DNA is TGCGCCAGCAGTTTCGAGGGACGATCGACAGATACGCAGTATTTT. Translated, it gives CASSFEGRSTDTQYF.